This is a list of T cell receptor beta chains from one sample in a study of identical twins. TCRdb reanalysed the 5' RACE reads using MiXCR and keeps one entry per CDR3 protein. The table lists some 690,000 distinct CDR3 sequences, 20% to 25% of them singletons. These data also featured in a second study, about T cells expressing NK-cell markers.

Sequenced sample: PBMCs. These receptors were taken from a woman younger than 35 in good health. Both conserved end residues are part of each CDR3. D genes are given only for firm matches. Some rows have no size entry. The others give once, few or many, or a class for an expanded clone.

clone size: few; J gene: TRBJ2-1; D gene: TRBD2; V gene: TRBV20-1; CDR3 protein: CCARDVLREEPYNEQFF; CDR3 DNA: TGCTGTGCTAGAGATGTTCTCCGGGAGGAGCCCTACAATGAGCAGTTCTTC
clone size: NA; J gene: TRBJ2-5; D gene: TRBD2; V gene: TRBV10-3; CDR3 protein: CAISPSGWETQYF; CDR3 DNA: TGTGCCATCAGTCCTAGCGGGTGGGAGACCCAGTACTTC
clone size: few; J gene: TRBJ2-1; D gene: TRBD1; V gene: TRBV12-3/TRBV12-4; CDR3 protein: CASSFRQGAHEQFF; CDR3 DNA: TGTGCCAGCAGTTTCAGGCAGGGGGCGCATGAGCAGTTCTTC
clone size: few; J gene: TRBJ2-3; D gene: TRBD2; V gene: TRBV5-6; CDR3 protein: CASSGLAGGLGTDTQYF; CDR3 DNA: TGTGCCAGCAGCGGACTAGCGGGGGGGTTAGGCACAGATACGCAGTATTTT
clone size: NA; J gene: TRBJ1-1; D gene: TRBD1; V gene: TRBV30; CDR3 protein: CAWSSGGNTEAFF; CDR3 DNA: TGTGCCTGGAGTTCAGGGGGGAACACTGAAGCTTTCTTT
clone size: NA; J gene: TRBJ2-5; D gene: NA; V gene: TRBV10-1; CDR3 protein: CARRTIGPEETQYF; CDR3 DNA: TGCGCCAGACGTACCATAGGGCCAGAAGAGACCCAGTACTTC
clone size: NA; J gene: TRBJ2-1; D gene: TRBD2; V gene: TRBV7-9; CDR3 protein: CASSPVAGGPYNEQFF; CDR3 DNA: TGTGCCAGCAGCCCAGTAGCGGGAGGACCCTACAATGAGCAGTTCTTC
clone size: NA; J gene: TRBJ2-1; D gene: NA; V gene: TRBV5-1; CDR3 protein: CASSLQRWGEQFF; CDR3 DNA: TGCGCCAGCAGCTTACAACGGTGGGGTGAGCAGTTCTTC
clone size: NA; J gene: TRBJ2-2; D gene: NA; V gene: TRBV7-2; CDR3 protein: CASSFYQGGELFF; CDR3 DNA: TGTGCCAGCAGCTTTTACCAGGGCGGGGAGCTGTTTTTT
clone size: few; J gene: TRBJ2-1; D gene: TRBD2; V gene: TRBV4-3; CDR3 protein: CASSQEASGRAGFNEQFF; CDR3 DNA: TGCGCCAGCAGCCAAGAGGCTAGCGGGAGGGCCGGGTTCAATGAGCAGTTCTTC
clone size: NA; J gene: TRBJ2-7; D gene: NA; V gene: TRBV4-3; CDR3 protein: CASSQVGGSYEQYF; CDR3 DNA: TGCGCCAGCAGCCAAGTCGGCGGATCCTACGAGCAGTACTTC
clone size: many; J gene: TRBJ2-2; D gene: NA; V gene: TRBV12-3/TRBV12-4; CDR3 protein: CASSTRGTNTGELFF; CDR3 DNA: TGTGCCAGCAGTACCAGGGGGACTAACACCGGGGAGCTGTTTTTT
clone size: NA; J gene: TRBJ2-2; D gene: NA; V gene: TRBV6-1; CDR3 protein: CASSRPGRNTGELFF; CDR3 DNA: TGTGCCAGCAGCCGCCCTGGGCGGAACACCGGGGAGCTGTTTTTT
clone size: NA; J gene: TRBJ1-1; D gene: TRBD1; V gene: TRBV7-9; CDR3 protein: CASSLAPTGQNTEAFF; CDR3 DNA: TGTGCCAGCAGCTTAGCCCCGACAGGGCAAAACACTGAAGCTTTCTTT
clone size: many; J gene: TRBJ2-7; D gene: NA; V gene: TRBV20-1; CDR3 protein: CSAREGGVSYEQYF; CDR3 DNA: TGCAGTGCTAGAGAAGGGGGGGTCTCCTACGAGCAGTACTTC
clone size: NA; J gene: TRBJ2-5; D gene: NA; V gene: TRBV29-1; CDR3 protein: CSVDGGSGQETQYF; CDR3 DNA: TGCAGCGTTGACGGCGGGTCGGGACAAGAGACCCAGTACTTC
clone size: NA; J gene: TRBJ2-7; D gene: TRBD1; V gene: TRBV12-3/TRBV12-4; CDR3 protein: CASRPGQGYDHEQYF; CDR3 DNA: TGTGCCAGCAGACCCGGACAGGGATATGACCACGAGCAGTACTTC
clone size: many; J gene: TRBJ2-7; D gene: NA; V gene: TRBV10-3; CDR3 protein: CAISDRGYEQYF; CDR3 DNA: TGTGCCATCAGTGATAGAGGCTACGAGCAGTACTTC
clone size: few; J gene: TRBJ2-2; D gene: TRBD1; V gene: TRBV7-9; CDR3 protein: CASSFQGADTGELFF; CDR3 DNA: TGTGCCAGCAGCTTTCAGGGGGCCGACACCGGGGAGCTGTTTTTT
clone size: few; J gene: TRBJ2-7; D gene: NA; V gene: TRBV9; CDR3 protein: CASSVTGSGYEQYF; CDR3 DNA: TGTGCCAGCAGCGTGACAGGATCGGGCTACGAGCAGTACTTC
clone size: few; J gene: TRBJ2-1; D gene: TRBD2; V gene: TRBV15; CDR3 protein: CATSRPYLASGSGEQFF; CDR3 DNA: TGTGCCACCAGCAGACCCTATCTGGCTAGCGGGAGTGGTGAGCAGTTCTTC
clone size: NA; J gene: TRBJ2-1; D gene: TRBD2; V gene: TRBV7-2; CDR3 protein: CASSYRKREDEQFF; CDR3 DNA: TGTGCCAGCAGCTATCGAAAGCGGGAGGATGAGCAGTTCTTC
clone size: few; J gene: TRBJ2-7; D gene: NA; V gene: TRBV14; CDR3 protein: CASSPRAGNPYEQYF; CDR3 DNA: TGTGCCAGCAGTCCTCGGGCGGGGAATCCCTACGAGCAGTACTTC
clone size: NA; J gene: TRBJ1-5; D gene: NA; V gene: TRBV20-1; CDR3 protein: CSALQGIEPQHF; CDR3 DNA: TGCAGTGCTTTGCAGGGGATTGAGCCCCAGCATTTT
clone size: NA; J gene: TRBJ2-7; D gene: NA; V gene: TRBV5-1; CDR3 protein: CASSPRAANTYEQYF; CDR3 DNA: TGCGCCAGCAGCCCCCGTGCAGCGAACACCTACGAGCAGTACTTC
clone size: NA; J gene: TRBJ2-3; D gene: NA; V gene: TRBV20-1; CDR3 protein: CSASRAGVGLDTQYF; CDR3 DNA: TGCAGTGCGTCGAGGGCGGGCGTGGGGCTAGATACGCAGTATTTT
clone size: few; J gene: TRBJ2-1; D gene: TRBD2; V gene: TRBV6-1; CDR3 protein: CASSAHLAGGAHEQFF; CDR3 DNA: TGTGCCAGCAGTGCCCATCTAGCGGGAGGGGCCCATGAGCAGTTCTTC
clone size: many; J gene: TRBJ2-3; D gene: NA; V gene: TRBV2; CDR3 protein: CASSEMTYNTQYF; CDR3 DNA: TGTGCCAGCAGTGAAATGACCTATAATACGCAGTATTTT
clone size: NA; J gene: TRBJ2-1; D gene: NA; V gene: TRBV30; CDR3 protein: CAWRTPPIF; CDR3 DNA: TGTGCCTGGAGGACGCCTCCCATCTTC
clone size: NA; J gene: TRBJ2-7; D gene: TRBD1; V gene: TRBV12-3/TRBV12-4; CDR3 protein: CASGNRDSSGQYF; CDR3 DNA: TGTGCCAGCGGCAACCGGGACAGCTCCGGGCAGTACTTC
clone size: NA; J gene: TRBJ2-4; D gene: TRBD2; V gene: TRBV3-1; CDR3 protein: CASSQEQLAGYIAKNIQYF; CDR3 DNA: TGTGCCAGCAGCCAAGAACAACTAGCGGGATACATAGCCAAAAACATTCAGTACTTC
clone size: few; J gene: TRBJ2-7; D gene: TRBD2; V gene: TRBV18; CDR3 protein: CASGPTSGSYEQYF; CDR3 DNA: TGTGCCAGCGGACCTACTAGCGGGTCCTACGAGCAGTACTTC
clone size: NA; J gene: TRBJ2-1; D gene: TRBD2; V gene: TRBV30; CDR3 protein: CALTGTSGFYEQFF; CDR3 DNA: TGTGCCTTGACCGGGACTAGCGGCTTCTATGAGCAGTTCTTC
clone size: many; J gene: TRBJ2-7; D gene: TRBD1; V gene: TRBV5-1; CDR3 protein: CASRLPGQGSDEQYF; CDR3 DNA: TGCGCCAGCAGACTACCGGGACAGGGGTCCGACGAGCAGTACTTC
clone size: NA; J gene: TRBJ2-7; D gene: TRBD2; V gene: TRBV18; CDR3 protein: CASSPASGVSYEQYF; CDR3 DNA: TGTGCCAGCTCACCGGCTAGCGGGGTCTCCTACGAGCAGTACTTC
clone size: few; J gene: TRBJ2-7; D gene: NA; V gene: TRBV5-6; CDR3 protein: CASSQGRGAYEQYF; CDR3 DNA: TGTGCCAGCAGCCAGGGCAGGGGGGCCTACGAGCAGTACTTC
clone size: few; J gene: TRBJ1-4; D gene: TRBD1; V gene: TRBV29-1; CDR3 protein: CSVRRRDRNNEKLFF; CDR3 DNA: TGCAGCGTCCGTAGACGGGACAGGAATAATGAAAAACTGTTTTTT
clone size: many; J gene: TRBJ2-1; D gene: TRBD2; V gene: TRBV12-3/TRBV12-4; CDR3 protein: CASSLARDYPLF; CDR3 DNA: TGTGCCAGCAGTTTAGCGCGGGACTACCCGCTCTTC
clone size: few; J gene: TRBJ2-3; D gene: TRBD2; V gene: TRBV5-1; CDR3 protein: CASSLAGLEKDTQYF; CDR3 DNA: TGCGCCAGCAGCTTAGCGGGACTAGAGAAAGATACGCAGTATTTT
clone size: few; J gene: TRBJ2-5; D gene: TRBD2; V gene: TRBV24-1; CDR3 protein: CAFGLAEETQYF; CDR3 DNA: TGTGCCTTCGGACTAGCGGAAGAGACCCAGTACTTC
clone size: NA; J gene: TRBJ2-6; D gene: TRBD1; V gene: TRBV20-1; CDR3 protein: CSAGDRGSSGANVLTF; CDR3 DNA: TGCAGTGCTGGGGACAGGGGGAGCTCTGGGGCCAACGTCCTGACTTTC
clone size: NA; J gene: TRBJ2-1; D gene: NA; V gene: TRBV3-1; CDR3 protein: CASSQGLATNEQFF; CDR3 DNA: TGTGCCAGCAGCCAAGGTCTAGCCACTAATGAGCAGTTCTTC
clone size: few; J gene: TRBJ2-7; D gene: NA; V gene: TRBV20-1; CDR3 protein: CSAIAGLAAEQYF; CDR3 DNA: TGCAGTGCTATAGCAGGGTTAGCGGCCGAGCAGTACTTC
clone size: many; J gene: TRBJ2-7; D gene: NA; V gene: TRBV12-3/TRBV12-4; CDR3 protein: CASSEADYYEQYF; CDR3 DNA: TGTGCCAGCAGTGAAGCGGACTACTACGAGCAGTACTTC
clone size: NA; J gene: TRBJ2-7; D gene: TRBD1; V gene: TRBV12-3/TRBV12-4; CDR3 protein: CASSSGTGDYEQYF; CDR3 DNA: TGTGCCAGCAGTTCCGGGACAGGAGACTACGAGCAGTACTTC
clone size: many; J gene: TRBJ2-1; D gene: TRBD2; V gene: TRBV20-1; CDR3 protein: CSASPGLAGGEQFF; CDR3 DNA: TGCAGTGCAAGCCCGGGACTAGCGGGAGGCGAGCAGTTCTTC
clone size: few; J gene: TRBJ2-5; D gene: TRBD2; V gene: TRBV6-2/TRBV6-3; CDR3 protein: CASSYRTSSYSAIRGETQYF; CDR3 DNA: TGTGCCAGCAGTTACCGGACTAGCAGTTATTCGGCAATACGCGGTGAGACCCAGTACTTC
clone size: NA; J gene: TRBJ2-5; D gene: NA; V gene: TRBV20-1; CDR3 protein: CSASLRGLSETQYF; CDR3 DNA: TGCAGTGCTAGCCTTAGGGGGTTGTCGGAGACCCAGTACTTC
clone size: many; J gene: TRBJ2-3; D gene: NA; V gene: TRBV5-6; CDR3 protein: CASSQLVTDTQYF; CDR3 DNA: TGTGCCAGCAGCCAACTAGTTACAGATACGCAGTATTTT
clone size: few; J gene: TRBJ2-5; D gene: NA; V gene: TRBV5-6; CDR3 protein: CASSAVRHQETQYF; CDR3 DNA: TGTGCCAGCAGCGCCGTGAGGCACCAAGAGACCCAGTACTTC
clone size: NA; J gene: TRBJ2-7; D gene: TRBD1; V gene: TRBV7-9; CDR3 protein: CAGSGTGGYEQYF; CDR3 DNA: TGTGCCGGGTCCGGGACAGGGGGCTACGAGCAGTACTTC
clone size: many; J gene: TRBJ1-6; D gene: NA; V gene: TRBV12-3/TRBV12-4; CDR3 protein: CASSLRQERVSPLHF; CDR3 DNA: TGTGCCAGCAGTTTAAGACAGGAGAGGGTTTCACCCCTCCACTTT
clone size: few; J gene: TRBJ2-1; D gene: NA; V gene: TRBV4-3; CDR3 protein: CASSLVFDPGWSEQFF; CDR3 DNA: TGCGCCAGCAGCCTGGTTTTCGACCCGGGTTGGAGTGAGCAGTTCTTC
clone size: few; J gene: TRBJ2-1; D gene: NA; V gene: TRBV7-9; CDR3 protein: CASSPLRTYNEQFF; CDR3 DNA: TGTGCCAGCAGCCCGCTAAGGACCTACAATGAGCAGTTCTTC
clone size: NA; J gene: TRBJ2-3; D gene: TRBD1; V gene: TRBV9; CDR3 protein: CASSVGQGSSTDTQYF; CDR3 DNA: TGTGCCAGCAGCGTGGGACAGGGCTCTAGCACAGATACGCAGTATTTT
clone size: NA; J gene: TRBJ2-5; D gene: NA; V gene: TRBV12-3/TRBV12-4; CDR3 protein: CASSTGDTRETQYF; CDR3 DNA: TGTGCCAGCAGCACCGGGGACACTCGAGAGACCCAGTACTTC
clone size: NA; J gene: TRBJ1-4; D gene: TRBD1; V gene: TRBV5-1; CDR3 protein: CASSSQGGGNEKLFF; CDR3 DNA: TGCGCCAGCAGCTCCCAGGGGGGCGGTAATGAAAAACTGTTTTTT
clone size: few; J gene: TRBJ1-1; D gene: NA; V gene: TRBV2; CDR3 protein: CASSEQSSMNTEAFF; CDR3 DNA: TGTGCCAGCAGTGAGCAGTCTTCTATGAACACTGAAGCTTTCTTT
clone size: few; J gene: TRBJ2-5; D gene: NA; V gene: TRBV12-3/TRBV12-4; CDR3 protein: CASSSRQQETQYF; CDR3 DNA: TGTGCCAGCAGTTCCAGACAGCAAGAGACCCAGTACTTC
clone size: NA; J gene: TRBJ1-4; D gene: NA; V gene: TRBV20-1; CDR3 protein: CSARALKNEKLFF; CDR3 DNA: TGCAGTGCTAGAGCTCTGAAAAATGAAAAACTGTTTTTT